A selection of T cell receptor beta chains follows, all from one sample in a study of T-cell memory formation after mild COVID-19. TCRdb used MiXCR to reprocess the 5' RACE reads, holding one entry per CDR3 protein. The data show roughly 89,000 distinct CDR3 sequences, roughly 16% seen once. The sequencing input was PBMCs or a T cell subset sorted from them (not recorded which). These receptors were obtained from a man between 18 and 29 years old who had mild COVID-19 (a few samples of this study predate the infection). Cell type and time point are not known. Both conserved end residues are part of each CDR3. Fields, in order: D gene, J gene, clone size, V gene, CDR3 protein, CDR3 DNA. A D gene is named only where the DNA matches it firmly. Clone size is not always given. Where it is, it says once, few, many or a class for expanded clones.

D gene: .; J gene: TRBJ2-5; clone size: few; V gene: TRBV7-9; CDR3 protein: CASSLGTLKETQYF; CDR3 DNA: TGTGCCAGCAGCTTAGGGACACTCAAAGAGACCCAGTACTTC
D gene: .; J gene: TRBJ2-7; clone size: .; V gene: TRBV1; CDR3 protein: CTSSLGHLSYEQYF; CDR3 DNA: TGCACCAGCAGCCTGGGACACCTGTCCTACGAGCAGTACTTC
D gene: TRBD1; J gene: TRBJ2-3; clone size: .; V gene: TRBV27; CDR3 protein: CASITRDREPDTQYF; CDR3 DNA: TGTGCCAGCATCACGCGGGACAGGGAACCAGATACGCAGTATTTT
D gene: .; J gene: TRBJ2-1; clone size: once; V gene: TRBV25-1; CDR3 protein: CASSPGWHMAFF; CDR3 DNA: TGTGCCAGCAGCCCCGGCTGGCATATGGCGTTCTTC
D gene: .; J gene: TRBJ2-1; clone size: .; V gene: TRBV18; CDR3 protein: CASSPGRTVYSNEQFF; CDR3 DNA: TGTGCCAGCTCACCAGGACGGACAGTTTATAGCAATGAGCAGTTCTTC
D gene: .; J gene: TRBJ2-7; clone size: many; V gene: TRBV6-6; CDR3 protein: CASRALGTAAYEQYF; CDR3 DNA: TGTGCCAGCAGGGCCCTCGGGACGGCCGCCTACGAGCAGTACTTC
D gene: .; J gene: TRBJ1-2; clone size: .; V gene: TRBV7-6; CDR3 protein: CASSLDRNGGYTF; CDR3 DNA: TGTGCCAGCAGCTTAGACAGAAATGGGGGCTACACCTTC
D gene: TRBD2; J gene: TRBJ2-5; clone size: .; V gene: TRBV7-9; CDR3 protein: CASSREGETQYF; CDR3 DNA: TGTGCCAGCAGCAGGGAGGGGGAGACCCAGTACTTC
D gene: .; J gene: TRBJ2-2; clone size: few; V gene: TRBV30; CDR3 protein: CAWDLTGELFF; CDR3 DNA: TGTGCCTGGGACCTTACCGGGGAGCTGTTTTTT
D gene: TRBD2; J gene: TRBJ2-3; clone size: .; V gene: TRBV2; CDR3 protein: CASSEAQGGTDTQYF; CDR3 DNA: TGTGCCAGCAGTGAAGCGCAGGGAGGGACAGATACGCAGTATTTT
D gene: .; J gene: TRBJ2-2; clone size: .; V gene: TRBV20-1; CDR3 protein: CSASTGARAGELFF; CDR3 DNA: TGCAGTGCTTCGACGGGGGCGCGGGCCGGGGAGCTGTTTTTT
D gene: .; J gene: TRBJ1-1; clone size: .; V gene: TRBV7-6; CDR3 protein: CASSPDGGWTEAFF; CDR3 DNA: TGTGCCAGCAGCCCAGACGGGGGGTGGACTGAAGCTTTCTTT
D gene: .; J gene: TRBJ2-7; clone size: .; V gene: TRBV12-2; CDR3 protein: CASRLAMTLAGKYEQYF; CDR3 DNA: TGTGCAAGTCGCTTAGCTATGACTCTAGCGGGGAAATACGAGCAGTACTTC
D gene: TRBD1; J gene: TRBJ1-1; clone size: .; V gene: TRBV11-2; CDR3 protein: CASSLRVGTGGAAFF; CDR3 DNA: TGTGCCAGCAGCTTAAGGGTAGGGACAGGGGGGGCCGCTTTCTTT
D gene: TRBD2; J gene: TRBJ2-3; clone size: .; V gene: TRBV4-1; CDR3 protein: CASSRTLAGGPTDTQYF; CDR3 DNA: TGCGCCAGCAGCCGGACCCTAGCGGGGGGGCCAACAGATACGCAGTATTTT
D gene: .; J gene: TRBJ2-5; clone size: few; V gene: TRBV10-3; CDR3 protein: CAISAKDSQETQYF; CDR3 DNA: TGTGCCATCAGCGCTAAGGACAGCCAAGAGACCCAGTACTTC
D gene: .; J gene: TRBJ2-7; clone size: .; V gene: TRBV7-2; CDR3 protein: CASSLAGSGDGYEQYF; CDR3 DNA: TGTGCCAGCAGCTTAGCAGGGTCGGGGGACGGCTACGAGCAGTACTTC
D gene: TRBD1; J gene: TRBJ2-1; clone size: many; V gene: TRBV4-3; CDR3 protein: CASSPGTAAYNEQFF; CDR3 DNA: TGCGCCAGCAGTCCCGGGACAGCCGCCTACAATGAGCAGTTCTTC
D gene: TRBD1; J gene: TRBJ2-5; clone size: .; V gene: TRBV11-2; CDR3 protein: CASSLGQGVQETQYF; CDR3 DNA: TGTGCCAGCAGCCTCGGACAGGGGGTCCAAGAGACCCAGTACTTC
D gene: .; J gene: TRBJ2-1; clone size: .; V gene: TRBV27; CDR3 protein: CASRIGTPNNEQFF; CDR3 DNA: TGTGCCAGCAGGATCGGGACGCCCAACAATGAGCAGTTCTTC
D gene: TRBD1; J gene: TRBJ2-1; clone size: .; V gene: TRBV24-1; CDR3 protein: CATSEAPGQGYNEQFF; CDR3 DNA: TGTGCCACCAGTGAGGCACCGGGACAGGGTTACAATGAGCAGTTCTTC
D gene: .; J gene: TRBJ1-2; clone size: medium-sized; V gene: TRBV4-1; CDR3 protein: CASSQVRTGYGYTF; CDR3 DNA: TGCGCCAGCAGCCAAGTAAGGACGGGTTATGGCTACACCTTC
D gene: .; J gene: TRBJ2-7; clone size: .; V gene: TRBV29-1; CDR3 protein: CSVLPGGREQYF; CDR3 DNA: TGCAGCGTTCTCCCCGGGGGCCGCGAGCAGTACTTC
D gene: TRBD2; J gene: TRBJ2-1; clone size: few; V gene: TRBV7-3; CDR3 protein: CASRYTSGGYNEQFF; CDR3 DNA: TGTGCCAGCAGGTATACTAGCGGGGGCTACAATGAGCAGTTCTTC
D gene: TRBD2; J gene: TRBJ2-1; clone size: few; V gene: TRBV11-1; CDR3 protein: CASSESGTSDPWEEQFF; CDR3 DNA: TGTGCCAGCAGCGAATCCGGGACTAGCGACCCGTGGGAGGAGCAGTTCTTC
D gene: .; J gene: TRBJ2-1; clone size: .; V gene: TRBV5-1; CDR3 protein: CASSFPGSNEQFF; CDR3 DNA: TGCGCCAGCAGCTTTCCGGGGAGCAATGAGCAGTTCTTC
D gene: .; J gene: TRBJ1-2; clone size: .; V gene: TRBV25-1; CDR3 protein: CASSHRTDGYTF; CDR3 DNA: TGTGCCAGCAGCCATAGGACGGATGGCTACACCTTC